Listed below are T cell receptor beta chains from one sample, sequenced in a study of STAT5B mutations in CD4+ large granular lymphocyte leukemia. Libraries were prepared by immunoSEQ multiplex PCR; TCRdb keeps only in-frame clonotypes and omits some of them. In the table there are 1,400 or so clones, around 80% of which are singletons. Sequenced input: PBMCs. All receptors derive from a man aged 65 to 79 with CD4+ T-cell large granular lymphocyte leukemia. CDR3s leave out the opening cysteine and the closing phenylalanine or tryptophan. Each record gives: CDR3 length, J gene, V gene, CDR3 protein.

14	TRBJ1-6	TRBV29-1	SVTLKDRGVNSPLH
13	TRBJ2-2	TRBV4-2	ASSPRTGNTGELF
11	TRBJ1-1	TRBV5-1	ASSIQGPTEAF
14	TRBJ1-5	TRBV4-1	ASSQEEGPGLQPQH
12	TRBJ2-2	TRBV28	ASLPFRGTGELF
12	TRBJ2-5	TRBV6-5	ASSPYKGQETQY
13	TRBJ2-5	TRBV27	ASSPTGGEEETQY
14	TRBJ2-5	TRBV15	ATSRDPGGRRETQY
15	TRBJ2-2	TRBV9	ASSRTSGGTNTGELF
13	TRBJ2-5	TRBV5-4	ASSLDRRVQETQY
13	TRBJ2-3	TRBV10-1	ASSETGLGADTQY
12	TRBJ2-3	TRBV11-2	ASQGGPPGDTQY
14	TRBJ2-3	TRBV30	AWREGTSGRSDTQY
11	TRBJ2-3	TRBV11-2	ASSLDQGDTQY
14	TRBJ2-2	TRBV9	ASSSLGRSNTGELF
14	TRBJ1-5	TRBV7-2	ASSSTVGTANQPQH
14	TRBJ1-6	TRBV5-1	ASSLDTGGFNSPLH
14	TRBJ1-2	TRBV4-1	ASSQDRTASNYGYT
13	TRBJ1-4	TRBV5-1	ASSLYTGGNEKLF
13	TRBJ1-2	TRBV10-2	ASSDRGNTNYGYT
18	TRBJ2-3	TRBV28	ASSYSLGLAGGPVEDTQY
12	TRBJ2-5	TRBV5-8	ASSLAGQGETQY
11	TRBJ2-5	TRBV5-6	ASCRGPGETQY
13	TRBJ2-5	TRBV18	ASSPSTGDHETQY
14	TRBJ1-2	TRBV7-9	ASSRPGQGAGYGYT
14	TRBJ2-3	TRBV7-2	ASSPRTSGRTDTQY
12	TRBJ1-1	TRBV28	ASSSPGGATEAF
11	TRBJ1-3	TRBV28	GTTAFSGNTIY
12	TRBJ2-3	TRBV7-2	ASSPRSGTDTQY
14	TRBJ2-3	TRBV5-1	ASSLAWSGPTDTQY
13	TRBJ1-5	TRBV6-1	ASRVRLGQVQPQH
12	TRBJ2-7	TRBV30	AWSVTGIVYEQY
15	TRBJ2-4	TRBV13	ASSLLGTAVAKNIQY
13	TRBJ1-1	TRBV27	ASSPIDRGGTEAF
15	TRBJ2-7	TRBV19	ASSPLRDGPSSYEQY
12	TRBJ2-6	TRBV11-2	ASAPISGANVLT
12	TRBJ2-2	TRBV19	ASRTQTNTGELF
14	TRBJ2-4	TRBV5-1	ASSQGTSGGQGIQY
14	TRBJ1-5	TRBV27	ASSFSPSGGTQPQH
11	TRBJ2-7	TRBV7-3	ASSFTGDYEQY
12	TRBJ1-3	TRBV5-1	ASSLDSGSITIY
15	TRBJ1-1	TRBV19	ASSLSLSGRAAPEAF
13	TRBJ2-5	TRBV6-5	ASSWSTGRGETQY
13	TRBJ1-2	TRBV19	ASSIPWDRAGGYT
13	TRBJ2-3	TRBV28	ASSLRGRGADTQY
13	TRBJ1-3	TRBV4-3	ASSQDTKSGNTIY
15	TRBJ2-7	TRBV28	ASSLNLHRGLAHEQY